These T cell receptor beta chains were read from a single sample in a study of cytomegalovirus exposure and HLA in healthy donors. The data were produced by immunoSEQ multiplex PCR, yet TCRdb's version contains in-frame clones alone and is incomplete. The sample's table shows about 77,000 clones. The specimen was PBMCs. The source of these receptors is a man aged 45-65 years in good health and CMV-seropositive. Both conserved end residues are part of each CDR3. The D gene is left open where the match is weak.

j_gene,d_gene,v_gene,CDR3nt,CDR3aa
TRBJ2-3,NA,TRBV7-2,TGTGCCAGCAGCTCACAGAGTAAGCACACAGATACGCAGTATTTT,CASSSQSKHTDTQYF
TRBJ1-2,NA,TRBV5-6,TGTGCCAGCAGCTCTGGAGTCTATGGCTACACCTTC,CASSSGVYGYTF
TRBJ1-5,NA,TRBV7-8,TGTGCCGCCAGCAAGGACAGTAGGGACCCCCAGCATTTT,CAASKDSRDPQHF
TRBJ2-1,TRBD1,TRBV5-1,TGCGCCAGCAGCCCCCGAAGGGACAGTTTTTTAGAAGTAGGATACAATGAGCAGTTCTTC,CASSPRRDSFLEVGYNEQFF
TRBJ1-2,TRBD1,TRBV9,TGTGCCAGCAGCGTAGGGTGGGGACAGGGGGGCTACACCTTC,CASSVGWGQGGYTF
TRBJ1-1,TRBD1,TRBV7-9,TGTGCCAGCAGCGTAGACAGGGGACGTACTGAAGCTTTCTTT,CASSVDRGRTEAFF
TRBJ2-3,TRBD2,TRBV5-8,TGTGCCAGCAGCCCATCGGGACTAGCGGGGCGGACAGATACGCAGTATTTT,CASSPSGLAGRTDTQYF
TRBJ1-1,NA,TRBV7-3,TGTGCCAGCAGCCCCGGACACGAGAACACTGAAGCTTTCTTT,CASSPGHENTEAFF
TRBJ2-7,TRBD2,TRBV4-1,TGCGCCAGCAGCCAAGATGCCCTCGGGACTAGCGGGAAGGACGAGCAGTACTTC,CASSQDALGTSGKDEQYF
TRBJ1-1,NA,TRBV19,TGTGCCAGTAGTATCAAAAAGAACACTGAAGCTTTCTTT,CASSIKKNTEAFF
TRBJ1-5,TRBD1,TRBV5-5,TGTGCCAGCAGTCTTACAGGGGGCAAGAATCAGCCCCAGCATTTT,CASSLTGGKNQPQHF
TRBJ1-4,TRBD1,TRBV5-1,TGCGCCAGCAGCACCGGGACAGGGGACGGGGGTGAAAAACTGTTTTTT,CASSTGTGDGGEKLFF
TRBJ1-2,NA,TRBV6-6,TGTGCCAGCAGTCAGGACAGCTATGGCTACACCTTC,CASSQDSYGYTF
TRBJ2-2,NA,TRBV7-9,TGTGCCAGCAGCCCGACCTCGACCACAGGGCTTGGCGGGGAGCTGTTTTTT,CASSPTSTTGLGGELFF
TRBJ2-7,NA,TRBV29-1,TGCAGCGTTGCCGACAGCTACGAGCAGTACTTC,CSVADSYEQYF
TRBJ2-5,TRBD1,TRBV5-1,TGCGCCAGCAGCCTAGACAGGGAAGAGACCCAGTACTTC,CASSLDREETQYF
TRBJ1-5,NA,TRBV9,TGTGCCAGCAGCCTCGGCTCGGGGCAGCCCCAGCATTTT,CASSLGSGQPQHF
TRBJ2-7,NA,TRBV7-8,TGTGCCAGCAGCTTATCGAGGTACTCCTACGAGCAGTACTTC,CASSLSRYSYEQYF
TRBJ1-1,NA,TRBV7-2,TGTGCCAGCAGCTTAGGCGGGGTGGCCAACACTGAAGCTTTCTTT,CASSLGGVANTEAFF